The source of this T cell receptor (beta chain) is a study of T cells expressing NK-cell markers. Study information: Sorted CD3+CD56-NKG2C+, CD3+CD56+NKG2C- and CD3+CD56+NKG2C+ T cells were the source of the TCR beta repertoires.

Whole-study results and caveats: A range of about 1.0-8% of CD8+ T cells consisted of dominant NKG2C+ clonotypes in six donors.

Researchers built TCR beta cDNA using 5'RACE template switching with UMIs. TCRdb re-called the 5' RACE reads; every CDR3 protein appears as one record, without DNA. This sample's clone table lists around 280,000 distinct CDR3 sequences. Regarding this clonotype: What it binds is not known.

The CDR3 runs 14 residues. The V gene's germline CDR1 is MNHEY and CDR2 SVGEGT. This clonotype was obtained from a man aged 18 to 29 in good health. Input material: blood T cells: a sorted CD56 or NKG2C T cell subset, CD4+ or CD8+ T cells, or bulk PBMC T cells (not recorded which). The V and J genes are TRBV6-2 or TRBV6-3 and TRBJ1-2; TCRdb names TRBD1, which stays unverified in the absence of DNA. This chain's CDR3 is CASSYTADRNGYTF.